The 7 T cell receptor beta chains below were found in one sample sequenced in a study of T cell responses to AZD1222 COVID-19 vaccine. This table comes from immunoSEQ multiplex PCR, and its TCRdb copy is limited to in-frame clones, with some not included. Of approximately 140,000 clones in the sample, about 89% are singletons; the top ten hold approximately 2.7%. Specimen: peripheral blood, collected on day 0 of MenACWY control vaccination. The receptors here all came from an adult in good health.

In its sample, this clone was seen once. The V and J genes are TRBV7-2 and TRBJ1-2; D perhaps matches TRBD1 (5 bases). The V and J ends lost 1 base and 6 bases respectively, with 12 bases between them. Germline V lookup: CDR1 SGHTA, CDR2 FQGNSA. CDR3 length: 14 amino acids. The CDR3 is CASSLEAGLHGYTF. The CDR3 coding sequence is TGTGCCAGCAGCTTAGAGGCAGGGTTGCATGGCTACACCTTC.

The DNA for the CDR3 is TGTGCCAGTAGTACTGGGGATTCACCCCTCCACTTT. The encoded protein is CASSTGDSPLHF. The chain joins TRBV19 to TRBJ1-6; the D is unclear. The germline V and J ends were trimmed by 4 bases and 8 bases, with 6 bases remaining between them. Germline CDR1 reads LNHDA; CDR2 reads SQIVND (reference sequence). The length of the CDR3 is 12 residues.

The chain uses TRBV7-9 and TRBJ2-1, with D hard to call. Trimming removed 5 bases at V and 0 bases at J, with 17 bases between. Per germline, CDR1 SEHNR and CDR2 FQNEAQ (reference sequence). The CDR3 covers 17 residues. The CDR3 loop is CASSPRRESGSYNEQFF. CDR3 DNA sequence: TGTGCCAGCAGCCCCCGTCGTGAGTCCGGCTCCTACAATGAGCAGTTCTTC.

This rearrangement joins TRBV10-3 to TRBJ2-3, with D uncertain. V dropped 9 bases and J dropped 5 bases, with 24 bases sitting between them. Germline values: CDR1 ENHRY, CDR2 SYGVKD. The CDR3 has 16 amino acids. This chain's CDR3 is CAILSSNADRRDTQYF. The DNA for the CDR3 is TGTGCCATTCTGTCTAGTAACGCCGATCGCAGAGATACGCAGTATTTT.

This clone occurred once. The chain recombines TRBV5-1 with TRBJ2-5; D is undetermined. The CDR3 runs to 12 residues. Germline V gives CDR1 SGHRS, CDR2 YFSETQ. The V gene lost 5 bases and the J gene lost 4 bases, with 9 bases spanning the gap. The CDR3 bases are TGCGCCAGCAGTGTAACGCGAGAGACCCAGTACTTC. It encodes CASSVTRETQYF.

This rearrangement joins TRBV19 to TRBJ1-6; D is possibly TRBD1 (5 bases). The CDR3 is 15 amino acids. With 4 bases removed from V and 4 bases from J, the gap between germline ends came to 11 bases. Germline V gene lookup returns CDR1 LNHDA and CDR2 SQIVND (reference sequence). CDR3 sequence: CASSRGDGYNSPLHF. CDR3 in DNA: TGTGCCAGTAGTAGGGGGGACGGATATAATTCACCCCTCCACTTT.

The J gene is TRBJ2-5, the V gene TRBV9, with TRBD1 identical over 7 bases. The length of the CDR3 is 15 residues. Germline trimming cut 0 bases from V and 1 base from J; bases unmatched to any gene: 3. Germline V gene lookup returns CDR1 SGDLS and CDR2 YYNGEE. The CDR3 nucleotides are TGTGCCAGCAGCGTAGCCGCAGGGGGCCAAGAGACCCAGTACTTC. Translating it yields CASSVAAGGQETQYF.